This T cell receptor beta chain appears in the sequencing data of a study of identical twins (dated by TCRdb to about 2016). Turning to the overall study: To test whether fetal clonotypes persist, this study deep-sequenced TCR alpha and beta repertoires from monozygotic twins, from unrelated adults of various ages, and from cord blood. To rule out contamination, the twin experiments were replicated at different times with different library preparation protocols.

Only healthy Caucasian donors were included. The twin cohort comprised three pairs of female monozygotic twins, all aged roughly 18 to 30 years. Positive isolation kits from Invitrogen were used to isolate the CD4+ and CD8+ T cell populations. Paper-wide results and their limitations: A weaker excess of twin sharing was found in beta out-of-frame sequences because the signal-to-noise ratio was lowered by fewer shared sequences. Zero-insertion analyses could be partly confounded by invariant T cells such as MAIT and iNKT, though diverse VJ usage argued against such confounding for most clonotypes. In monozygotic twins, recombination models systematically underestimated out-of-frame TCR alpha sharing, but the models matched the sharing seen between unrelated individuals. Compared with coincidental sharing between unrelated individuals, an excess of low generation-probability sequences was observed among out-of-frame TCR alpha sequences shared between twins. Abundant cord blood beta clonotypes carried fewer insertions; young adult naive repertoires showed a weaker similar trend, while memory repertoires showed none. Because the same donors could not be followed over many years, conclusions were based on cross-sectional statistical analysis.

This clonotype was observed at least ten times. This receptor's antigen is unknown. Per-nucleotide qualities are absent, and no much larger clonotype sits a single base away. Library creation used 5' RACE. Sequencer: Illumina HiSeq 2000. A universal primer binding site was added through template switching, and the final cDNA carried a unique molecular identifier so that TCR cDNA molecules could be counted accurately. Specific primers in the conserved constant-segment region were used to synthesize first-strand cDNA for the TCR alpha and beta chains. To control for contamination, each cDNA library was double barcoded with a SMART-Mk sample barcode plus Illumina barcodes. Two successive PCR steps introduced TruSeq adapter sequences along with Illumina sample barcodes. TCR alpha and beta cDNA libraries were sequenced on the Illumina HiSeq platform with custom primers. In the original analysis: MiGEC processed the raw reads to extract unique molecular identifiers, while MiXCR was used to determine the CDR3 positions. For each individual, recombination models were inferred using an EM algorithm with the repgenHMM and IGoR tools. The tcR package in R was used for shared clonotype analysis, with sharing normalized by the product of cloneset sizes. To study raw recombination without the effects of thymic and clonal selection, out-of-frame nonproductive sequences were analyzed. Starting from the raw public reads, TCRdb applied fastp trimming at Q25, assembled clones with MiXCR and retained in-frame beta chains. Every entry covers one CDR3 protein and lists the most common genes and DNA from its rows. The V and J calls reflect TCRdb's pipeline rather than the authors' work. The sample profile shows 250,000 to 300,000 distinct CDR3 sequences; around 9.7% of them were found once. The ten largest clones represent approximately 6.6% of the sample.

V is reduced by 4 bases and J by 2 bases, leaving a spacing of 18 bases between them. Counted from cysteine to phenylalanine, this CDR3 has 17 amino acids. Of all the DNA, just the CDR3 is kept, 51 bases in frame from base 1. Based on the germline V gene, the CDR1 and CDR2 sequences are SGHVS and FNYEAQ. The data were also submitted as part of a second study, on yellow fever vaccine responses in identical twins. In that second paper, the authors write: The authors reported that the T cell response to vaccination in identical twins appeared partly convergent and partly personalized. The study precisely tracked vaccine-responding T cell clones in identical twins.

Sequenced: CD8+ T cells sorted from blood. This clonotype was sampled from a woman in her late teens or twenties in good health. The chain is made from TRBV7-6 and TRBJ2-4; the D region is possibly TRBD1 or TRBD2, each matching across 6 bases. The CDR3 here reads CASSSPGATGTKNIQYF. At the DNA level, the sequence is TGTGCCAGCAGCTCCCCGGGAGCCACAGGGACCAAAAACATTCAGTACTTC.